This is a list of T cell receptor beta chains from one sample in a study of spatial heterogeneity in lung cancer. TCRdb re-called the 5' RACE reads through MiXCR, storing one row per CDR3 protein. Of about 92,000 distinct CDR3 sequences listed, approximately 12% were seen once; the top ten hold over 40%. The source was PBMCs, collected at surgery. The source of these receptors is a male donor with early-stage non-small cell lung cancer. CDR3s include the opening cysteine and the closing phenylalanine or tryptophan. D genes are given only for firm matches. Clone size is not always given. Where it is, it says once, few, many or a class for expanded clones.

size,J,V,D,CDR3,DNA
-,TRBJ2-1,TRBV3-1,TRBD2,CASSPSLAGGALGYNEQFF,TGTGCCAGCAGCCCCAGCCTAGCGGGGGGAGCTTTGGGCTACAATGAGCAGTTCTTC
few,TRBJ1-5,TRBV27,-,CASSPIGSNQPQHF,TGTGCCAGCAGTCCCATCGGGAGCAATCAGCCCCAGCATTTT
-,TRBJ1-2,TRBV6-2/TRBV6-3,-,CASSYGRTGSYGYTF,TGTGCCAGCAGTTACGGCAGGACTGGAAGCTATGGCTACACCTTC
-,TRBJ2-3,TRBV12-3/TRBV12-4,-,CASSFNGQDTQYF,TGTGCCAGCAGTTTTAACGGGCAAGATACGCAGTATTTT
-,TRBJ1-2,TRBV12-3/TRBV12-4,-,CASSRISSNYGYTF,TGTGCCAGCAGTCGTATTTCCAGCAATTATGGCTACACCTTC
many,TRBJ2-5,TRBV11-2,TRBD2,CASSLDFSGRAVLAQYF,TGTGCCAGCAGCTTAGATTTTAGCGGGAGGGCCGTATTGGCCCAGTACTTC
-,TRBJ1-2,TRBV12-3/TRBV12-4,-,CASSLVGKANYGYTF,TGTGCCAGCAGTTTAGTCGGCAAAGCTAACTATGGCTACACCTTC
-,TRBJ1-6,TRBV12-3/TRBV12-4,TRBD1,CASSMGTGATLHF,TGTGCCAGCAGTATGGGGACAGGGGCAACCCTCCACTTT
-,TRBJ2-1,TRBV5-1,-,CASSLDATPDEQFF,TGCGCCAGCAGCTTGGACGCTACCCCGGATGAGCAGTTCTTC
many,TRBJ1-2,TRBV7-2,-,CASSLRQDAGYTF,TGTGCCAGCAGCTTGCGACAGGATGCTGGCTACACCTTC
-,TRBJ2-1,TRBV14,TRBD2,CASSRTSGAYNEQFF,TGTGCCAGCAGCCGGACTAGCGGGGCCTACAATGAGCAGTTCTTC
-,TRBJ1-2,TRBV7-2,-,CASSSDRRAGYTF,TGTGCCAGCAGTTCTGACAGGCGGGCGGGCTACACCTTC
many,TRBJ2-3,TRBV27,-,CASSLLATNTQYF,TGTGCCAGCAGTTTATTAGCAACAAATACGCAGTATTTT
-,TRBJ2-2,TRBV12-3/TRBV12-4,-,CASSFLGPPNTGELFF,TGTGCCAGCAGTTTCCTCGGCCCGCCGAACACCGGGGAGCTGTTTTTT
many,TRBJ2-3,TRBV28,-,CASNAGLSDTQYF,TGTGCCAGCAACGCGGGGCTATCGGATACGCAGTATTTT
-,TRBJ2-3,TRBV6-4,-,CASSDSTAGTDTQYF,TGTGCCAGCAGTGACTCGACGGCCGGCACAGATACGCAGTATTTT
few,TRBJ1-5,TRBV12-3/TRBV12-4,TRBD1,CASSLKGQPSWPQHF,TGTGCCAGCAGTTTAAAGGGACAGCCCTCTTGGCCCCAGCATTTT
-,TRBJ2-5,TRBV14,-,CASRDVRETETQYF,TGTGCCAGCAGAGACGTAAGGGAAACAGAGACCCAGTACTTC
few,TRBJ1-4,TRBV7-9,TRBD1,CASSPADRGEEKLFF,TGTGCCAGCAGCCCAGCCGACAGGGGCGAGGAAAAACTGTTTTTT
many,TRBJ2-7,TRBV5-1,-,CASSLAEGYEQYF,TGCGCCAGCAGCTTGGCCGAAGGGTACGAGCAGTACTTC
-,TRBJ2-1,TRBV21-1,-,CASSPRAGGYGISYNEQFF,TGTGCCAGCTCCCCCCGGGCAGGGGGTTATGGGATCTCCTACAATGAGCAGTTCTTC
-,TRBJ2-5,TRBV11-2,-,CASSGTMTQYF,TGTGCCAGCAGCGGCACAATGACCCAGTACTTC
few,TRBJ1-5,TRBV12-3/TRBV12-4,-,CASSFLRGRNQPQHF,TGTGCCAGCAGTTTCCTCCGGGGACGCAATCAGCCCCAGCATTTT
-,TRBJ2-1,TRBV6-2/TRBV6-3,-,CASSQTPGANEQFF,TGTGCCAGCAGCCAAACCCCCGGGGCCAATGAGCAGTTCTTC
few,TRBJ2-6,TRBV7-3,-,CASSFSGSGANVLTF,TGTGCCAGCAGCTTTTCCGGTTCTGGGGCCAACGTCCTGACTTTC
-,TRBJ2-7,TRBV27,TRBD2,CASRIWTSGSYEQYF,TGTGCCAGCAGGATTTGGACTAGCGGCTCCTACGAGCAGTACTTC
many,TRBJ2-3,TRBV7-9,-,CASLGTLRATDTQYF,TGTGCCAGCCTAGGGACCCTCAGGGCCACAGATACGCAGTATTTT
many,TRBJ1-1,TRBV12-3/TRBV12-4,-,CASRSRELSTEAFF,TGTGCCAGCAGAAGCAGGGAATTGAGCACTGAAGCTTTCTTT
many,TRBJ2-7,TRBV10-3,TRBD2,CAISGTSGSLEQYF,TGTGCCATCAGCGGGACTAGCGGGAGCCTCGAGCAGTACTTC
few,TRBJ2-5,TRBV5-1,TRBD2,CASSLEIRLAGEETQYF,TGCGCCAGCAGCTTGGAAATCCGACTAGCGGGAGAGGAGACCCAGTACTTC
-,TRBJ2-2,TRBV3-1,TRBD2,CASRLAGGTGELFF,TGTGCCAGCAGACTAGCGGGAGGGACCGGGGAGCTGTTTTTT
-,TRBJ1-1,TRBV5-1,-,CASSTDPPAVNTEAFF,TGCGCCAGCAGCACCGACCCTCCGGCGGTGAACACTGAAGCTTTCTTT
few,TRBJ2-5,TRBV7-2,TRBD2,CASSVRTSQETQYF,TGTGCCAGCAGCGTCAGGACTAGCCAAGAGACCCAGTACTTC
-,TRBJ1-3,TRBV20-1,-,CSARDVAGGNTIYF,TGCAGTGCTAGAGATGTTGCCGGTGGAAACACCATATATTTT
-,TRBJ1-1,TRBV7-2,-,CASSLDGSSAEAFF,TGTGCCAGCAGCTTAGACGGTTCCAGCGCTGAAGCTTTCTTT
many,TRBJ2-7,TRBV28,-,CASSLTPDTYEQYF,TGTGCCAGCAGTCTAACCCCGGACACCTACGAGCAGTACTTC
few,TRBJ2-7,TRBV6-2/TRBV6-3,-,CASRKTGEGSYEQYF,TGTGCCAGCAGAAAGACAGGGGAGGGCTCCTACGAGCAGTACTTC
-,TRBJ2-5,TRBV6-2/TRBV6-3,-,CASGFRIRPQETQYF,TGTGCCAGCGGATTTAGAATTCGCCCCCAAGAGACCCAGTACTTC
many,TRBJ1-5,TRBV20-1,TRBD1,CSATQGVGNQPQHF,TGCAGTGCCACCCAGGGGGTGGGCAATCAGCCCCAGCATTTT
few,TRBJ1-1,TRBV9,TRBD1,CASSRKGGGVTEAFF,TGTGCCAGCAGTAGAAAAGGAGGGGGCGTGACTGAAGCTTTCTTT
many,TRBJ2-5,TRBV24-1,TRBD1,CATSDLKKTGLETQYF,TGTGCCACCAGTGATTTGAAGAAGACAGGGTTGGAGACCCAGTACTTC
many,TRBJ2-7,TRBV29-1,TRBD1,CSVDRGGENYEQYF,TGCAGCGTTGATCGAGGGGGCGAGAACTACGAGCAGTACTTC
many,TRBJ1-3,TRBV7-9,-,CASSSLGVSGNTIYF,TGTGCCAGCAGCTCACTGGGAGTCTCTGGAAACACCATATATTTT
few,TRBJ2-5,TRBV12-3/TRBV12-4,TRBD2,CASRPGLAGPQETQYF,TGTGCCAGCAGGCCTGGACTAGCGGGGCCTCAAGAGACCCAGTACTTC
many,TRBJ1-3,TRBV4-2,TRBD1,CASSSGTDGNTIYF,TGTGCCAGCAGTTCCGGGACAGACGGAAACACCATATATTTT
few,TRBJ2-5,TRBV7-2,-,CASSLVGLRLQQETQYF,TGTGCCAGCAGCTTAGTTGGCTTGAGGCTCCAACAAGAGACCCAGTACTTC
many,TRBJ1-5,TRBV12-3/TRBV12-4,-,CASSLKGVGYQPQHF,TGTGCCAGCAGTCTCAAGGGGGTAGGATATCAGCCCCAGCATTTT
-,TRBJ2-7,TRBV5-5,-,CASSLSFGEQYF,TGTGCCAGCAGCTTGAGTTTCGGGGAGCAGTACTTC
-,TRBJ2-3,TRBV25-1,TRBD2,CASSERGLAGRIADTQYF,TGTGCCAGCAGTGAAAGGGGGCTAGCGGGAAGGATCGCAGATACGCAGTATTTT
-,TRBJ2-3,TRBV20-1,-,CSANSGTTDTQYF,TGCAGTGCTAACTCCGGGACAACAGATACGCAGTATTTT